This record covers a single T cell receptor (beta chain). These data belong to a study of blood T cell repertoires in COVID-19. This CDR3 comprises 14 residues. The J segment lost 5 bases and the V segment lost 4 bases, leaving 2 bases of the junction unmatched. Germline V lookup: CDR1 ENHRY, CDR2 SYGVKD. Cohort 3 recovered donors had two negative PCRs, clearance, or symptom resolution. The repertoire was sequenced with immunoSEQ multiplex PCR; TCRdb's copy has only in-frame clones and lacks some. The sample consists of approximately 360,000 clones, roughly four fifths of them appearing once. The V gene is TRBV10-3, the J gene TRBJ1-5; TRBD1 matches 10 bases. This receptor was obtained from a woman aged 45-59 years who had recovered from COVID-19. The sequencing input was PBMCs or T cells enriched from blood (not recorded which). CDR3 sequence (DNA): TGTGCCATCAGTGGCGGACAGGGGGATCAGCCCCAGCATTTT. Its translation is CAISGGQGDQPQHF.